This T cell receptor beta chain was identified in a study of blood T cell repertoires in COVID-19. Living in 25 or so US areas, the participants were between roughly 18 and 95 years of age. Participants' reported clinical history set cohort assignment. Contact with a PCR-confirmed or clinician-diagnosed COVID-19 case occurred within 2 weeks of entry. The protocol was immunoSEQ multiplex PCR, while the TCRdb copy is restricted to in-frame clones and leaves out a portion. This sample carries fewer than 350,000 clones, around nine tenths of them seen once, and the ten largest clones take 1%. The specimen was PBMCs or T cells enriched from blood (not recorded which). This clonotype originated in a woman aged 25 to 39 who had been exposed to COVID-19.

CDR3 in amino acids: CASSLAGRAHEQYF. The CDR3 coding sequence is TGTGCCAGCAGCTTAGCCGGGAGGGCCCACGAGCAGTACTTC. The chain uses TRBV7-9 and TRBJ2-7; TRBD2 aligns across 8 bases. CDR3 length: 14 residues. The germline gives CDR1 SEHNR, CDR2 FQNEAQ (reference sequence). The J segment lost 5 bases and the V segment lost 0 bases, leaving 3 bases of the junction unmatched. Using reference TRBV7-9 and TRBJ2-7 for the parts outside the CDR3, the full variable domain is DTGVSQNPRHKITKRGQNVTFRCDPISEHNRLYWYRQTLGQGPEFLTYFQNEAQLEKSRLLSDRFSAERPKGSFSTLEIQRTEQGDSAMYLCASSLAGRAHEQYFGPGTRLTVT.